This entry lists 9 T cell receptor beta chains sequenced from one sample in a study of shared clonotypes between healthy human individuals. Some clones are missing from TCRdb's copy, which holds only in-frame ones; the method was immunoSEQ multiplex PCR. The sample holds about 520,000 clones, roughly 95% seen once. The sample taken for sequencing was naive CD4+ T cells sorted from blood. Subset meaning: CD45RA+ positively selected. The receptors originated from a woman aged 25 to 39 in good health.

V gene TRBV5-1 combines with J gene TRBJ1-1; 7 bases align to TRBD1. J lost 4 bases, V lost 4 bases, and 4 bases had no gene match. The CDR3 has 13 residues. Germline CDR1 is SGHRS and CDR2 is YFSETQ. The CDR3 nucleotides are TGCGCCAGCAGCCAGGGGACAGTCACTGAAGCTTTCTTT. It is translated as CASSQGTVTEAFF.

The chain has TRBV18 and TRBJ2-5; unclear D gene. The DNA end lines up better with TRBJ2-7; the J call may be wrong. CDR1 and CDR2 from the germline V gene are KGHSH and LQKENI. The CDR3 is 13 amino acids. In DNA, the CDR3 is TGTGCCAGCTCACCCTTTAGGGAAGGCGAGCAGTACTTC. Protein: CASSPFREGEQYF.

In this sample, this clone turned up once. The chain couples TRBV6-1 to TRBJ2-3; no clear D gene. The germline CDR1 and CDR2 sequences are MNHNS and SASEGT. This CDR3 is built from 14 residues. The V and J ends lost 5 bases and 3 bases respectively, with 12 bases between them. The CDR3 DNA is TGTGCCAGCAGTCAGGCGGTCCTAACAGATACGCAGTATTTT. Residues: CASSQAVLTDTQYF.

The chain has TRBV7-2 and TRBJ1-2, with unresolved D. V was cut by 3 bases and J by 8 bases, with 13 bases left in between. Germline V gene sequence: CDR1 SGHTA, CDR2 FQGNSA. This CDR3 is built from 13 residues. CDR3 DNA sequence: TGTGCCAGCAGCTTTTCGGAGGCGAGCGGCTACACCTTC. Translated, it gives CASSFSEASGYTF.

The chain has TRBV5-1 and TRBJ2-2; unclear D gene. Between the trimmed V and J ends, which lost 3 bases and 6 bases, there was a span of 9 bases. The CDR3 is 13 amino acids. Germline lookup yields CDR1 SGHRS and CDR2 YFSETQ. The CDR3 sequence: CASSSAGAGELFF. The CDR3, as DNA: TGCGCCAGCAGCTCCGCTGGAGCCGGGGAGCTGTTTTTT.

About this clone itself: Other DNA sequences of this sample code for an identical CDR3. The genes are TRBV9 and TRBJ2-1, with 11 bases fitting TRBD2. V was pared by 2 bases and J by 4 bases, with 2 bases of the junction left unmatched. Germline CDR1 SGDLS, CDR2 YYNGEE. CDR3 length: 15 amino acids. CDR3 nucleotide sequence: TGTGCCAGCAGCGTGACTAGCGGGACTTACAATGAGCAGTTCTTC. Translating gives CASSVTSGTYNEQFF.

V usage is TRBV5-6 and J usage is TRBJ2-5; a possible D gene is TRBD2 (6 bases). Trimming stripped 1 base from V and 5 bases from J, with 18 bases between. The germline V gene has CDR1 SGHDT and CDR2 YYEEEE. The CDR3 is 16 residues long. CDR3 loop: CASSLISLGGWETQYF. As DNA, the CDR3 is TGTGCCAGCAGCTTGATCAGTTTGGGGGGTTGGGAGACCCAGTACTTC.

The V gene is TRBV4-1, the J gene TRBJ2-5; 12 nucleotides agree with TRBD2. The trim removed 1 base at V and 4 bases at J, leaving 4 bases unmatched. The CDR3 length is 16 residues. Germline CDR1 is MGHRA and CDR2 is YSYEKL. The DNA for the CDR3 is TGCGCCAGCAGCCAAGCGGGACTAGCGGGTTTAGAGACCCAGTACTTC. Translation gives CASSQAGLAGLETQYF.

The chain carries TRBV28 and TRBJ2-2; TRBD2 aligns across 7 bases. Trimming took 7 bases from V and 5 from J; bases not matched to a gene: 4. The CDR3 sequence is 13 residues long. CDR1 and CDR2 from the germline V gene are MDHEN and SYDVKM. CDR3 sequence reads: CASNREGTGELFF. DNA of the CDR3: TGTGCCAGCAATAGGGAGGGGACCGGGGAGCTGTTTTTT.